The 15 T cell receptor beta chains reported below all come from one sample, sequenced in a study of T cell responses to AZD1222 COVID-19 vaccine. Profiled with immunoSEQ multiplex PCR; TCRdb holds only in-frame clones, not every one. The sample has fewer than 120,000 clones; roughly 87% are singletons. This material consisted of peripheral blood, taken on day 0 of AZD1222 vaccination. Receptor source: an adult in good health.

This chain links TRBV7-3 with TRBJ1-6, with 7 bases identical to TRBD1. The CDR3 loop spans 14 amino acids. Germline trimming cut 6 bases from V and 3 bases from J; bases unmatched to any gene: 2. Germline loops: CDR1 SGHTA, CDR2 FQGTGA. CDR3 sequence: CASSRDSYNSPLHF. CDR3 nucleotides: TGTGCCAGCAGTCGGGACAGCTATAATTCACCCCTCCACTTT.

The rearrangement links TRBV12-3 or TRBV12-4 to TRBJ1-1; D gene unclear. This CDR3 region has 13 residues. V was shortened by 7 bases and J by 0 bases, with 9 bases between the two germline ends. This chain's CDR3 is CASTSTVNTEAFF. CDR3 nucleotide sequence: TGTGCCAGCACCTCAACTGTGAACACTGAAGCTTTCTTT.

The sample holds one count of this clone. The chain uses TRBV7-3 and TRBJ2-2; possibly TRBD2 for D (6 bases). Trimming removed 2 bases from V and 4 bases from J, with 11 bases in between. This CDR3 is 15 amino acids long. The V gene's germline CDR1 is SGHTA and CDR2 FQGTGA. CDR3 nucleotide sequence: TGTGCCAGCAGCTTAGCGGGGTCTGCCACCGGGGAGCTGTTTTTT. As protein: CASSLAGSATGELFF.

The chain couples TRBV7-9 to TRBJ1-4; no firm D call. CDR3 size: 13 residues. Trimming took off 1 base at V and 6 bases at J, with 6 bases between the two ends. CDR1 is SEHNR, CDR2 FQNEAQ, per germline (reference sequence). The CDR3 coding sequence is TGTGCCAGCAGCTTAGATACCGATGAAAAACTGTTTTTT. Translating gives CASSLDTDEKLFF.

This chain connects TRBV11-2 to TRBJ1-2; a weak D match, TRBD1 (6 bases). V was trimmed by 0 bases and J by 11 bases, leaving 13 bases between them. From germline, CDR1 is SGHAT and CDR2 FQNNGV. The CDR3 spans 13 residues. Here the CDR3 reads CASSLDITGFYTF. CDR3 nucleotides: TGTGCCAGCAGCTTAGATATCACAGGGTTTTACACCTTC.

CDR3 loop: CASSWRAGGPLSYEQYF. DNA for the CDR3: TGTGCCAGCAGTTGGAGAGCGGGGGGGCCCCTGTCCTACGAGCAGTACTTC. The V call is TRBV27, the J call TRBJ2-7; 10 bases align to TRBD2. Germline V gives CDR1 MNHEY, CDR2 SMNVEV (reference sequence). Trimming took 4 bases from V and 1 from J; bases not matched to a gene: 10. The CDR3 runs 17 residues.

The chain employs TRBV28 and TRBJ1-2, with TRBD1 identical over 11 bases. The CDR3 runs 15 residues. With 6 bases clipped from V and 12 bases from J, the junction kept 15 bases outside the gene matches. Germline V lookup: CDR1 MDHEN, CDR2 SYDVKM. The CDR3 spells CASREGTGGTPRDTF. The CDR3 bases are TGTGCCAGCAGGGAGGGGACAGGGGGGACCCCGAGGGACACCTTC.

V usage is TRBV7-3 and J usage is TRBJ1-1; D possibly corresponds to TRBD1 (6 bases). Trimming cost V 5 bases and J 1 base, with 11 bases left between them. The germline V gene encodes CDR1 SGHTA and CDR2 FQGTGA. The CDR3 is 14 residues long. The CDR3 coding sequence is TGTGCCAGCAGCCAACAGGGAGGGAACACTGAAGCTTTCTTT. Protein sequence: CASSQQGGNTEAFF.

The rearrangement uses TRBV28 and TRBJ1-1; 9 bases align to TRBD1. The CDR3 is made up of 15 amino acids. Germline V lookup: CDR1 MDHEN, CDR2 SYDVKM. J gave up 3 bases and V 4 bases, and 6 bases lay outside the gene matches. The CDR3 spells CASSSSGTGYTEAFF. In nucleotides, the CDR3 is TGTGCCAGCAGTTCCTCCGGGACAGGGTACACTGAAGCTTTCTTT.

The count of this clone is one. The V and J genes are TRBV10-3 and TRBJ2-1; TRBD2 aligns across 8 bases. Trimming took 6 bases from V and 5 from J; bases not matched to a gene: 9. CDR1 and CDR2 from the germline V gene are ENHRY and SYGVKD. The CDR3 is 15 residues long. CDR3 loop: CAISPRGSGNNEQFF. Here the CDR3 DNA reads TGTGCCATCAGCCCGAGGGGTAGCGGGAACAATGAGCAGTTCTTC.

The chain is built from TRBV4-1 and TRBJ2-1, with 8 nucleotides matching TRBD2. The CDR3 totals 17 residues. Trimming at V came to 4 bases and at J to 0 bases, leaving 8 bases not matched to a gene. CDR1 is MGHRA, CDR2 YSYEKL, per germline. This chain's CDR3 is CASSRTSSESSYNEQFF. The DNA of the CDR3 is TGCGCCAGCAGCCGGACTAGCTCAGAGAGCTCCTACAATGAGCAGTTCTTC.

This chain uses TRBV30 with TRBJ1-1; 8 nucleotides agree with TRBD1. With V trimmed by 5 bases and J by 5 bases, 7 bases remained unmatched. The CDR3 is 13 amino acids. CDR1 GTSNPN and CDR2 SVGIG come from the germline V gene (reference sequence). The CDR3 is CAWADRGGTEAFF. The DNA for the CDR3 is TGTGCCTGGGCTGACAGGGGAGGGACTGAAGCTTTCTTT. Variable domain in full (rest from reference TRBV30 and TRBJ1-1): SQTIHQWPATLVQPVGSPLSLECTVEGTSNPNLYWYRQAAGRGLQLLFYSVGIGQISSEVPQNLSASRPQDRQFILSSKKLLLSDSGFYLCAWADRGGTEAFFGQGTRLTVV.

The rearrangement uses TRBV6-5 and TRBJ2-5, with 9 bases aligning to TRBD1. Germline values: CDR1 MNHEY, CDR2 SVGAGI. The CDR3 consists of 14 residues. Unmatched junction bases numbered 6, after V lost 6 bases and J lost 4 bases. The CDR3 region has the DNA TGTGCCAGCAGATTCACAGGGGGCGGAGAGACCCAGTACTTC. Protein product: CASRFTGGGETQYF.

The gene calls are TRBV28 and TRBJ2-1; TRBD2 aligns across 9 bases. Trimming took 6 bases from V and 6 from J; bases not matched to a gene: 12. From germline, CDR1 is MDHEN and CDR2 SYDVKM. The CDR3 sequence is 16 residues long. For the CDR3, the DNA is TGTGCCAGCAGGACACAAGCGGGAGGAGAAGGCAATGAGCAGTTCTTC. This encodes CASRTQAGGEGNEQFF.

The J gene is TRBJ2-6, the V gene TRBV5-1; TRBD1 is a possible D gene (6 bases). Germline loops: CDR1 SGHRS, CDR2 YFSETQ. The length of the CDR3 is 17 residues. Trimming removed 4 bases from V and 0 bases from J, with 14 bases in between. The CDR3 loop reads CASSPGQGNSGANVLTF. The CDR3 DNA reads TGCGCCAGCAGCCCCGGGCAGGGGAACTCTGGGGCCAACGTCCTGACTTTC. The full variable domain, rest sourced from reference TRBV5-1 and TRBJ2-6, is KAGVTQTPRYLIKTRGQQVTLSCSPISGHRSVSWYQQTPGQGLQFLFEYFSETQRNKGNFPGRFSGRQFSNSRSEMNVSTLELGDSALYLCASSPGQGNSGANVLTFGAGSRLTVL.